The clone carrying this TCR beta chain was seen a single time. This sample stems from a study of cytomegalovirus exposure and HLA in healthy donors. Study-wide context: In an earlier analysis, around 120 million unique TCR beta sequences were found from about 180 million T cells.

The PCR used 60 Vbeta and 13 Jbeta primers. The method was immunoSEQ multiplex PCR; TCRdb's version includes in-frame clones alone and lacks a portion of them. The sample holds roughly 190,000 clones, around 83% seen once. Trimming took off 5 bases at V and 2 bases at J, with 12 bases between the two ends. The CDR3 covers 14 residues. The germline V gene has CDR1 MNHEY and CDR2 SVGAGI. The sample comprised PBMCs. The TCR comes from a man aged 35 to 55 in good health and CMV-seropositive. The chain uses TRBV6-5 and TRBJ1-2; D remains ambiguous. This CDR3 reads CASSPLGGNYGYTF. The CDR3 DNA sequence: TGTGCCAGCAGTCCCTTGGGAGGGAACTATGGCTACACCTTC.